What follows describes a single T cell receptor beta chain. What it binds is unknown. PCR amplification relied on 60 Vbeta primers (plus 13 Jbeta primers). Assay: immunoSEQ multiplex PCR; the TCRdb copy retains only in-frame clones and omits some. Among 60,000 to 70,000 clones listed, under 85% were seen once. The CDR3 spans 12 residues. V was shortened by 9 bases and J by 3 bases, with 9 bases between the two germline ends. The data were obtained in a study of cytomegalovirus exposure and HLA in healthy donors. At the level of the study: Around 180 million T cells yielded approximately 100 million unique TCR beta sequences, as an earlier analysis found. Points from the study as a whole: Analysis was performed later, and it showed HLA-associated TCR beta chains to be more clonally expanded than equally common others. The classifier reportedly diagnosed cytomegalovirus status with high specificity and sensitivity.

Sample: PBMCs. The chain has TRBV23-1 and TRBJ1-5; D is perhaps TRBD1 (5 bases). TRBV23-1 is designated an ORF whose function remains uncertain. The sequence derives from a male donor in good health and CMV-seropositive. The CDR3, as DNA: TGCGCCAGGGGGGGGGTCAATCAGCCCCAGCATTTT. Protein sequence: CARGGVNQPQHF.